A single sample gave rise to the 25 T cell receptor beta chains below, sequenced in a study of blood T cell repertoires in COVID-19. TCRdb's copy holds only in-frame clones and misses some; the assay was immunoSEQ multiplex PCR. The table shows around 140,000 clones, with 65% to 85% occurring only once. Sequencing input: peripheral blood. Every receptor here comes from a woman over 75 with acute or convalescent COVID-19.

This chain links TRBV5-6 with TRBJ2-7; a possible D gene is TRBD2 (6 bases). The CDR3 length is 14 residues. Trimming removed 4 bases from V and 6 bases from J, with 17 bases in between. The germline gives CDR1 SGHDT, CDR2 YYEEEE. The CDR3 region has the DNA TGTGCCAGCAGCCCGCCGGGACTGGCGTCCGAGCAGTACTTC. Residues: CASSPPGLASEQYF.

This chain connects TRBV14 to TRBJ1-2; weak D call: TRBD1 (5 bases). V was cut by 4 bases and J by 2 bases, with 11 bases left in between. The CDR3 contains 14 residues. In germline, CDR1 is SGHDN, CDR2 FVKESK. The CDR3 protein is CASSPPGVNYGYTF. Written as DNA, the CDR3 is TGTGCCAGCAGCCCACCGGGGGTGAACTATGGCTACACCTTC.

The V gene is TRBV7-9, the J gene TRBJ1-1; tentative D call: TRBD1 (5 bases). The germline V gene encodes CDR1 SEHNR and CDR2 FQNEAQ (reference sequence). V lost 5 bases, J lost 0 bases, and 16 bases lay in between. This CDR3 has 16 residues. CDR3 bases: TGTGCCAGCAGCCCCAGCGGGATGGGGGTGAACACTGAAGCTTTCTTT. Protein sequence: CASSPSGMGVNTEAFF.

The V gene is TRBV6-5, the J gene TRBJ1-4; D is undetermined. Germline loops: CDR1 MNHEY, CDR2 SVGAGI. V lost 8 bases to trimming and J lost 6 bases, with 13 bases between them. The CDR3 contains 13 residues. CDR3 DNA: TGTGCCAGCGAGAGGTTCGGGGATGAAAAACTGTTTTTT. Amino acids: CASERFGDEKLFF.

The V gene is TRBV2, the J gene TRBJ1-1; 7 bases are shared with TRBD1. Germline V gene sequence: CDR1 SNHLY, CDR2 FYNNEI. V dropped 6 bases and J dropped 1; count of bases not matched to a gene: 11. The CDR3 loop spans 16 amino acids. This chain's CDR3 is CASRETATGRNTEAFF. The CDR3 DNA is TGTGCCAGCAGGGAGACAGCGACAGGGAGGAACACTGAAGCTTTCTTT.

This sequence joins TRBV12-5 and TRBJ1-5; D remains unclear. The germline V gene has CDR1 LGHNT and CDR2 FRNRAP. This CDR3 contains 13 residues. V lost 2 bases to trimming and J lost 11 bases, with 13 bases between them. CDR3 protein: CASGLPLEVAQHF. CDR3 nucleotides: TGTGCTAGTGGTTTGCCCCTGGAGGTGGCCCAGCATTTT.

The chain carries TRBV7-2 and TRBJ2-2, with D possibly TRBD2 on 6 matching bases. Trimming removed 1 base at V and 3 bases at J, with 9 bases between. Germline CDR1 SGHTA, CDR2 FQGNSA. The CDR3 is made up of 15 amino acids. The CDR3 is CASSLDGGDTGELFF. The CDR3 DNA reads as TGTGCCAGCAGCTTAGACGGGGGAGACACCGGGGAGCTGTTTTTT.

Only a few counts were recorded for this clone. This rearrangement joins TRBV18 to TRBJ2-7; 11 bases align to TRBD2. Germline CDR1 KGHSH, CDR2 LQKENI. The V gene end was trimmed by 6 bases and the J gene end by 5 bases; junction bases not matched to a gene: 3. This CDR3 comprises 13 residues. The CDR3 sequence: CASSSGGADEQYF. In DNA, the CDR3 is TGTGCCAGCTCTAGCGGGGGGGCGGACGAGCAGTACTTC. The whole variable domain, filled in from reference TRBV18 and TRBJ2-7, reads NAGVMQNPRHLVRRRGQEARLRCSPMKGHSHVYWYRQLPEEGLKFMVYLQKENIIDESGMPKERFSAEFPKEGPSILRIQQVVRGDSAAYFCASSSGGADEQYFGPGTRLTVT.

The chain couples TRBV10-2 to TRBJ1-4, with D perhaps TRBD1 (5 bases). Germline loops: CDR1 WSHSY, CDR2 SAAADI. This CDR3 is 15 amino acids long. V was shortened by 8 bases and J by 5 bases, with 18 bases between the two germline ends. CDR3: CASAGTHQGNEKLFF. The CDR3 DNA sequence: TGCGCCAGCGCCGGGACTCACCAAGGAAATGAAAAACTGTTTTTT.

The rearrangement joins TRBV11-2 to TRBJ2-2; D might be TRBD1 (6 bases). Per the germline V gene, CDR1 is SGHAT and CDR2 is FQNNGV. The CDR3 loop spans 15 amino acids. The V end lost 6 bases, the J end lost 5 bases, and 16 bases lay between the germline ends. The CDR3 coding sequence is TGTGCCAGCAGTAAATGGGGGCGAGAAACCGGGGAGCTGTTTTTT. Protein sequence: CASSKWGRETGELFF.

The chain uses TRBV5-1 and TRBJ2-7; 7 bases fit TRBD2. The CDR3 sequence is 14 residues long. Germline CDR1 reads SGHRS; CDR2 reads YFSETQ. The junction had 7 bases not matched to a gene; V was cut back by 2 bases and J by 5 bases. CDR3 sequence (DNA): TGCGCCAGCAGCTTACGGACTCGGGGGGACGAGCAGTACTTC. This encodes CASSLRTRGDEQYF.

V usage is TRBV10-2 and J usage is TRBJ2-1; 12 bases are a match to TRBD2. V lost 6 bases, J lost 7 bases, and 4 bases stayed unmatched. This CDR3 contains 14 residues. Germline V gene data show CDR1 as WSHSY and CDR2 as SAAADI. In DNA form, the CDR3 reads TGCGCCAGCAGGACTAGCGGGAGTGGAAATGAGCAGTTCTTC. Amino acid sequence: CASRTSGSGNEQFF.

About this clone: Other DNA sequences of this sample code for an identical CDR3. This chain joins TRBV7-2 and TRBJ2-5, with 14 bases aligning to TRBD2. Looked up from germline, CDR1 is SGHTA and CDR2 is FQGNSA. There are 15 residues in the CDR3. Unmatched junction bases numbered 3, after V lost 5 bases and J lost 4 bases. CDR3 nucleotides: TGTGCCAGCAGCCTGACTAGCGGGGGGGCAGAGACCCAGTACTTC. Encoded protein: CASSLTSGGAETQYF.

This chain uses TRBV6-4 with TRBJ2-1; D uncertain. Germline lookup yields CDR1 MRHNA and CDR2 SNTAGT. V was clipped by 5 bases and J by 2 bases, with 10 bases between them. The CDR3 loop spans 14 amino acids. The CDR3 region is CASSRSGAYNEQFF. CDR3 coding DNA: TGTGCCAGCAGTCGGTCAGGCGCCTACAATGAGCAGTTCTTC.

The J gene is TRBJ2-5, the V gene TRBV30, with 11 bases lining up with TRBD2. Germline trimming cut 0 bases from V and 7 bases from J; bases unmatched to any gene: 1. Germline V lookup: CDR1 GTSNPN, CDR2 SVGIG (reference sequence). The CDR3 consists of 13 residues. CDR3 bases: TGTGCCTGGAGTGTAGGGACTAGCGGGACCCAGTACTTC. Residues: CAWSVGTSGTQYF.

The chain has TRBV4-1 and TRBJ2-7, with D tentatively TRBD2 (6 bases). Per germline, CDR1 MGHRA and CDR2 YSYEKL. The length of the CDR3 is 14 residues. The V end was cut by 2 bases, the J end by 2 bases, with 10 bases between. In DNA form, the CDR3 reads TGCGCCAGCAGCCAATACGGGGGAACCTACGAGCAGTACTTC. It is translated as CASSQYGGTYEQYF.

The genes are TRBV10-3 and TRBJ2-1, with 9 nucleotides matching TRBD2. The V gene end was trimmed by 8 bases and the J gene end by 0 bases; junction bases not matched to a gene: 11. Germline V gene lookup returns CDR1 ENHRY and CDR2 SYGVKD. The CDR3 consists of 17 residues. CDR3 bases: TGTGCCATCGGGGGAGGACTAGCGTTTAGCTCCTACAATGAGCAGTTCTTC. Its translation: CAIGGGLAFSSYNEQFF.

This chain joins TRBV27 and TRBJ1-2, with TRBD1 matching 8 bases. CDR1 is MNHEY and CDR2 is SMNVEV in the germline V gene (reference sequence). V shed 6 bases and J 5 bases; nucleotides not matched to a gene: 11. This CDR3 has 15 residues. CDR3 sequence (DNA): TGTGCCAGCAGACTACAGGGAACAGGGGGGTATGGCTACACCTTC. Amino acid sequence: CASRLQGTGGYGYTF.

The chain couples TRBV5-1 to TRBJ2-1, with 10 nucleotides matching TRBD2. Unmatched junction bases numbered 12, after V lost 3 bases and J lost 6 bases. Germline loops: CDR1 SGHRS, CDR2 YFSETQ. The length of the CDR3 is 17 residues. The DNA of the CDR3 is TGCGCCAGCAGCTGGACCCAGGGCAGCGGGGGGGGCAATGAGCAGTTCTTC. As protein: CASSWTQGSGGGNEQFF.

The J gene is TRBJ1-1, the V gene TRBV6-5; no firm D call. The ends were cut back, 6 bases at V and 1 base at J, with 9 bases in the middle. CDR3 length: 13 residues. The V gene's germline CDR1 is MNHEY and CDR2 SVGAGI. Written as DNA, the CDR3 is TGTGCCAGCAGCTCGACATCGAACACTGAAGCTTTCTTT. Translating it yields CASSSTSNTEAFF.

The chain employs TRBV19 and TRBJ1-6; tentatively, D is TRBD1 (6 bases). Germline assignment: CDR1 LNHDA and CDR2 SQIVND (reference sequence). CDR3 length: 14 residues. Between the trimmed V and J ends, which lost 10 bases and 6 bases, there was a span of 16 bases. Here the CDR3 reads CATTRTAFNSPLHF. The CDR3 DNA is TGTGCCACTACGAGGACAGCTTTTAATTCACCCCTCCACTTT. Full variable domain (rest looked up from reference TRBV19 and TRBJ1-6): DGGITQSPKYLFRKEGQNVTLSCEQNLNHDAMYWYRQDPGQGLRLIYYSQIVNDFQKGDIAEGYSVSREKKESFPLTVTSAQKNPTAFYLCATTRTAFNSPLHFGNGTRLTVT.

The rearrangement uses TRBV6-2 or TRBV6-3 and TRBJ1-2; no clear D. Germline V CDR1 and CDR2: MNHEY, SVGEGT. V was clipped by 2 bases and J by 10 bases, with 17 bases between them. This CDR3 is built from 14 residues. CDR3 sequence: CASSYPDIVIDYTF. Written as DNA, the CDR3 is TGTGCCAGCAGTTACCCCGACATCGTAATTGACTACACCTTC.

This clone has just a few counts. The chain uses TRBV6-1 and TRBJ1-2; D remains unclear. The CDR3 has 14 amino acids. The germline V gene encodes CDR1 MNHNS and CDR2 SASEGT. V was shortened by 2 bases and J by 8 bases, with 15 bases between the two germline ends. The CDR3 protein is CASSEPRLIWGYTF. In DNA form, the CDR3 reads TGTGCCAGCAGTGAACCCCGACTGATCTGGGGCTACACCTTC.

This clone was recorded a few times. The chain employs TRBV11-2 and TRBJ2-7; the D is unclear. V was cut by 5 bases and J by 5 bases, with 10 bases left in between. CDR1 is SGHAT, CDR2 FQNNGV, per germline. The CDR3 loop spans 12 amino acids. The CDR3 nucleotides read TGTGCCAGCAGCCAGTCTCAAGACGAGCAGTACTTC. The encoded protein is CASSQSQDEQYF. The full variable domain, with the rest looked up from reference TRBV11-2 and TRBJ2-7, is EAGVAQSPRYKIIEKRQSVAFWCNPISGHATLYWYQQILGQGPKLLIQFQNNGVVDDSQLPKDRFSAERLKGVDSTLKIQPAKLEDSAVYLCASSQSQDEQYFGPGTRLTVT.

This chain connects TRBV4-2 to TRBJ1-2, with TRBD1 matching over 9 bases. The CDR3 has 14 amino acids. V was pared by 7 bases and J by 6 bases, with 9 bases of the junction left unmatched. CDR1 and CDR2 from the germline V gene are LGHNA and YNFKEQ. CDR3 protein: CASTLGRTGDGYTF. DNA of the CDR3: TGTGCCAGCACCCTAGGAAGGACAGGGGATGGCTACACCTTC.